One and the same sample provided the 19 T cell receptor beta chains below, sequenced in a study of blood T cell repertoires in COVID-19. The data were produced by immunoSEQ multiplex PCR, yet TCRdb's version contains in-frame clones alone and is incomplete. The repertoire includes 150,000 to 200,000 clones, 70% to 90% of them detected once, and about 6.3% sits in the top ten. The source material was PBMCs or T cells enriched from blood (not recorded which). The receptors were sampled from a woman in her fifties or sixties who had recovered from COVID-19.

This clone has only one observation. The rearrangement uses TRBV3-1 (or the pseudogene TRBV3-2) and TRBJ1-3; D ambiguous. Per germline, CDR1 LGHDT and CDR2 YNNKEL (reference sequence). Trimming took off 1 base at V and 0 bases at J, with 7 bases between the two ends. The CDR3 length is 15 residues. CDR3 amino acids: CASSQAPRSGNTIYF. The CDR3 DNA follows: TGTGCCAGCAGCCAAGCCCCCCGCTCTGGAAACACCATATATTTT.

J is TRBJ1-1 and V is TRBV7-9, with TRBD1 as a possible D gene (5 bases). Trimming left V 5 bases short and J 3 bases short, with 10 bases between. This CDR3 region has 13 residues. Germline values: CDR1 SEHNR, CDR2 FQNEAQ (reference sequence). The CDR3 loop is CASSPGGYTEAFF. In nucleotides, the CDR3 is TGTGCCAGCAGCCCTGGGGGGTACACTGAAGCTTTCTTT. Looking up the rest from reference TRBV7-9 and TRBJ1-1 gives the full variable domain: DTGVSQNPRHKITKRGQNVTFRCDPISEHNRLYWYRQTLGQGPEFLTYFQNEAQLEKSRLLSDRFSAERPKGSFSTLEIQRTEQGDSAMYLCASSPGGYTEAFFGQGTRLTVV.

The chain joins TRBV4-3 to TRBJ2-7; 9 bases match TRBD1. The CDR3 contains 16 residues. V gave up 3 bases and J gave up 4 bases; unmatched junction bases: 10. CDR1 is LGHNA, CDR2 YSLEER, per germline. The CDR3 region has the DNA TGCGCCAGCAGCCAGACTCCGGGACAGGGAGGTTACGAGCAGTACTTC. Translated: CASSQTPGQGGYEQYF.

The chain combines TRBV27 with TRBJ1-2; unclear D gene. The CDR3 runs to 14 residues. The V end was cut by 4 bases, the J end by 7 bases, with 16 bases between. CDR1 is MNHEY and CDR2 is SMNVEV in the germline V gene (reference sequence). The chain's CDR3 is CASSSVRRRSGYTF. In DNA form, the CDR3 reads TGTGCCAGCAGTTCGGTTCGAAGGAGGAGTGGCTACACCTTC.

The V call is TRBV30, the J call TRBJ1-3; D is ambiguous. Germline CDR1 and CDR2: GTSNPN and SVGIG (reference sequence). The CDR3 length is 14 residues. Trimming stripped 6 bases from V and 0 bases from J, with 12 bases between. The CDR3 nucleotides are TGTGCCTGCCCGGCGGGCAGCTCTGGAAACACCATATATTTT. This translates into CACPAGSSGNTIYF.

The chain joins TRBV18 to TRBJ2-5; 7 nucleotides align to TRBD1. V shed 3 bases and J 4 bases; nucleotides not matched to a gene: 17. Germline V gene data show CDR1 as KGHSH and CDR2 as LQKENI. The CDR3 is 18 residues long. The CDR3 here is CASSPVRRQGGFGETQYF. The CDR3 DNA is TGTGCCAGCTCACCGGTTCGCCGACAGGGCGGATTCGGAGAGACCCAGTACTTC.

The chain carries TRBV9 and TRBJ1-1, with D unclear. In germline, CDR1 is SGDLS, CDR2 YYNGEE. Trimming shortened V by 6 bases and J by 1 base, and 19 bases separated the two germline ends. The CDR3 spans 16 residues. In DNA, the CDR3 is TGTGCCAGCACCCCGATCCGAGGCACGGGGAACACTGAAGCTTTCTTT. Residues: CASTPIRGTGNTEAFF.

The chain is built from TRBV7-2 and TRBJ1-1; TRBD1 might be the D (6 bases). This CDR3 comprises 15 residues. Germline CDR1 reads SGHTA; CDR2 reads FQGNSA. Trimming removed 1 base at V and 0 bases at J, with 9 bases between. CDR3 DNA sequence: TGTGCCAGCAGCTTAGGGGCAGGGGTGAACACTGAAGCTTTCTTT. Amino acid sequence: CASSLGAGVNTEAFF.

V is TRBV7-2 and J is TRBJ2-5; 7 bases line up with TRBD1. This CDR3 is built from 13 residues. Germline V CDR1 and CDR2: SGHTA, FQGNSA. The ends lost 4 bases at V and 4 bases at J; junction bases unmatched: 3. CDR3 DNA: TGTGCCAGCAGCTGGGACAGCCGAGAGACCCAGTACTTC. Protein product: CASSWDSRETQYF.

V gene TRBV7-9 combines with J gene TRBJ1-1; 8 nucleotides match TRBD1. Germline-derived CDR1 and CDR2 are SEHNR and FQNEAQ (reference sequence). The CDR3 is made up of 14 amino acids. The V and J ends lost 5 bases and 7 bases, in that order; junction bases with no gene match: 9. CDR3: CASSRQGSNHEAFF. The CDR3 nucleotides read TGTGCCAGCAGCCGACAGGGGAGCAACCATGAAGCTTTCTTT.

The chain employs TRBV7-8 and TRBJ2-1; 12 nucleotides line up with TRBD2. The CDR3 totals 17 residues. Trimming cost V 5 bases and J 3 bases; bases outside gene matches: 8. Per the germline V gene, CDR1 is SGHVS and CDR2 is FQNEAQ. The CDR3 reads CASSLRLAGALYNEQFF. The CDR3 DNA follows: TGTGCCAGCAGCCTCCGACTAGCGGGGGCCCTCTACAATGAGCAGTTCTTC.

This chain uses TRBV5-4 with TRBJ1-6, with 9 bases that match TRBD1. Germline values: CDR1 SGHNT, CDR2 YYREEE (reference sequence). Trimming took 6 bases from V and 9 from J; bases not matched to a gene: 10. There are 15 residues in the CDR3. CDR3 DNA: TGTGCCAGCACCCCAACCGGGACAGGGCTTTCACCCCTCCACTTT. Protein sequence: CASTPTGTGLSPLHF.

This clone has only a few counts. The chain couples TRBV4-2 to TRBJ1-2; D may be TRBD1 (6 bases). The V gene's germline CDR1 is LGHNA and CDR2 YNFKEQ. The CDR3 has 16 residues. Trimming took 0 bases from V and 2 from J, leaving 13 bases between them. Here the CDR3 reads CASSQEATGPNYGYTF. For the CDR3, the DNA is TGTGCCAGCAGCCAAGAAGCCACAGGGCCCAACTATGGCTACACCTTC.

The gene calls are TRBV6-5 and TRBJ1-3; D possibly corresponds to TRBD1 (6 bases). The V gene lost 10 bases and the J gene lost 0 bases, with 10 bases spanning the gap. Germline loops: CDR1 MNHEY, CDR2 SVGAGI. The CDR3 has 13 amino acids. The CDR3 bases are TGTGCCACCAAACAGGGCTCTGGAAACACCATATATTTT. It codes for CATKQGSGNTIYF.

The V call is TRBV5-1, the J call TRBJ2-2; tentative D call: TRBD1 (5 bases). The V gene's germline CDR1 is SGHRS and CDR2 YFSETQ. The CDR3 consists of 14 residues. Trimming shortened V by 0 bases and J by 6 bases, and 9 bases separated the two germline ends. The chain's CDR3 is CASSLVAGSGELFF. CDR3 nucleotides: TGCGCCAGCAGCTTGGTGGCAGGGTCCGGGGAGCTGTTTTTT.

V and J are TRBV19 and TRBJ2-7; D unresolved. Per the germline V gene, CDR1 is LNHDA and CDR2 is SQIVND (reference sequence). The germline V and J ends were trimmed by 5 bases and 0 bases, with 5 bases remaining between them. CDR3 length equals 12 residues. DNA for the CDR3: TGTGCCAGTAGTCCTAGCTCCTACGAGCAGTACTTC. Amino acid sequence: CASSPSSYEQYF.

V usage is TRBV27 and J usage is TRBJ2-2; D remains unclear. CDR3 length: 14 residues. V lost 3 bases and J 0 bases, leaving 5 bases between the germline ends. The germline CDR1 and CDR2 sequences are MNHEY and SMNVEV (reference sequence). CDR3 nucleotide sequence: TGTGCCAGCAGTTTGGCATCGAACACCGGGGAGCTGTTTTTT. The encoded protein is CASSLASNTGELFF.

Here the CDR3 reads CASITRGGTGRNEQFF. The DNA of the CDR3 is TGTGCCAGCATTACAAGGGGGGGGACGGGTCGGAATGAGCAGTTCTTC. The V call is TRBV5-6, the J call TRBJ2-1, with D possibly being TRBD2 (7 bases). Per germline, CDR1 SGHDT and CDR2 YYEEEE. The CDR3 is 16 residues long. Trimming removed 6 bases at V and 7 bases at J, with 23 bases between.

This sequence joins TRBV25-1 and TRBJ2-5; 10 bases match TRBD2. From germline, CDR1 is MGHDK and CDR2 SYGVNS. Trimming removed 7 bases from V and 5 bases from J; junction bases left unmatched: 10. The CDR3 consists of 15 residues. The CDR3 sequence: CASTVAGGPSETQYF. As DNA, the CDR3 is TGTGCCAGCACTGTAGCGGGGGGCCCGTCGGAGACCCAGTACTTC.